This passage covers 9 T cell receptor beta chains from one sample sequenced in a study of graft-versus-host responses after intestinal transplantation. Their antigen targets remain unknown. Clones were read by immunoSEQ multiplex PCR, and TCRdb kept only the in-frame ones, dropping some. This repertoire shows roughly 97,000 clones, less than 90% found once; its top ten account for around 0.9%. The specimen was unstimulated CD4+ T cells sorted from spleen or lymph node cells, collected before intestinal transplant. These receptors were obtained from a human donor who received an intestinal transplant.

The CDR3 here is CASSEKLQSQFF. The CDR3 region has the DNA TGTGCCAGCAGTGAGAAGTTACAATCACAGTTCTTT. The chain joins TRBV28 to TRBJ1-1; D is uncertain. Trimming removed 5 bases from V and 14 bases from J, with 18 bases in between. The germline CDR1 and CDR2 sequences are MDHEN and SYDVKM. CDR3 length: 12 residues. Full variable domain (remainder filled in from reference TRBV28 and TRBJ1-1): DVKVTQSSRYLVKRTGEKVFLECVQDMDHENMFWYRQDPGLGLRLIYFSYDVKMKEKGDIPEGYSVSREKKERFSLILESASTNQTSMYLCASSEKLQSQFFGQGTRLTVV.

The chain is built from TRBV5-6 and TRBJ2-1, with 7 bases identical to TRBD2. The V segment lost 4 bases and the J segment 0 bases; nucleotides outside the gene matches: 4. This CDR3 is built from 15 residues. Germline-derived CDR1 and CDR2 are SGHDT and YYEEEE. The CDR3 loop reads CASSRAGSSYNEQFF. CDR3 bases: TGTGCCAGCAGCAGAGCGGGGAGCTCCTACAATGAGCAGTTCTTC.

This clone occurred a few times. This chain uses TRBV10-3 with TRBJ1-6; no clear D gene. V gave up 2 bases and J gave up 7 bases, with 3 bases separating them. Germline lookup yields CDR1 ENHRY and CDR2 SYGVKD. The CDR3 has 12 residues. The CDR3 nucleotides are TGTGCCATCAGTGAGGCGAATTCACCCCTCCACTTT. This encodes CAISEANSPLHF.

Comments on this clone: Other nucleotide sequences in the sample specify the same CDR3. The rearrangement uses TRBV6-5 and TRBJ2-7, with D possibly matching TRBD2 (6 bases). Germline V gene lookup returns CDR1 MNHEY and CDR2 SVGAGI. CDR3 size: 13 residues. With 0 bases removed from V and 12 bases from J, the gap between germline ends came to 15 bases. The CDR3 DNA reads TGTGCCAGCAGTTACTCCCCCGTGGGAGGCTCGTACTTC. This sequence encodes CASSYSPVGGSYF.

J is TRBJ1-3 and V is TRBV2; D remains unclear. Germline-derived CDR1 and CDR2 are SNHLY and FYNNEI. V lost 4 bases and J 0 bases, leaving 10 bases between the germline ends. CDR3 length: 15 residues. CDR3 coding DNA: TGTGCCAGCAGTGCCGGACGGATCTCTGGAAACACCATATATTTT. Translation: CASSAGRISGNTIYF. Based on the CDR3 plus reference TRBV2 and TRBJ1-3, the full variable domain is EPEVTQTPSHQVTQMGQEVILRCVPISNHLYFYWYRQILGQKVEFLVSFYNNEISEKSEIFDDQFSVERPDGSNFTLKIRSTKLEDSAMYFCASSAGRISGNTIYFGEGSWLTVV.

The count of this clone is one. The rearrangement joins TRBV5-4 to TRBJ2-5, with 9 bases aligning to TRBD2. The CDR3 has 12 residues. Germline assignment: CDR1 SGHNT and CDR2 YYREEE (reference sequence). The J segment lost 5 bases and the V segment lost 9 bases, leaving 5 bases of the junction unmatched. The CDR3 DNA is TGTGCCACCGGACTAGCGTGGGAGACCCAGTACTTC. Protein product: CATGLAWETQYF.

The chain employs TRBV7-9 and TRBJ2-1; D is unresolved. V was pared by 2 bases and J by 5 bases, with 13 bases between. Per germline, CDR1 SEHNR and CDR2 FQNEAQ (reference sequence). This CDR3 has 15 amino acids. The CDR3 reads CASSLMVSPNNEQFF. The CDR3 coding sequence is TGTGCCAGCAGCTTAATGGTATCCCCCAACAATGAGCAGTTCTTC.

The genes are TRBV7-3 and TRBJ2-3, with D possibly being TRBD1 (6 bases). Deletions cut 4 bases from V and 2 bases from J, with 10 bases between. This CDR3 is 14 amino acids long. The V gene's germline CDR1 is SGHTA and CDR2 FQGTGA. The CDR3 DNA sequence: TGTGCCAGCAGCTCTGGACAGTCCACAGATACGCAGTATTTT. The encoded protein is CASSSGQSTDTQYF.

The CDR3 here is CASSFLGQYF. CDR3 DNA: TGTGCCAGCAGCTTTTTGGGGCAGTACTTC. The chain has TRBV7-4 and TRBJ2-7; no firm D call. Per the germline V gene, CDR1 is SGHVT and CDR2 is SQSDAQ. The CDR3 is made up of 10 amino acids. The V and J ends lost 3 bases and 9 bases respectively, with 6 bases between them.